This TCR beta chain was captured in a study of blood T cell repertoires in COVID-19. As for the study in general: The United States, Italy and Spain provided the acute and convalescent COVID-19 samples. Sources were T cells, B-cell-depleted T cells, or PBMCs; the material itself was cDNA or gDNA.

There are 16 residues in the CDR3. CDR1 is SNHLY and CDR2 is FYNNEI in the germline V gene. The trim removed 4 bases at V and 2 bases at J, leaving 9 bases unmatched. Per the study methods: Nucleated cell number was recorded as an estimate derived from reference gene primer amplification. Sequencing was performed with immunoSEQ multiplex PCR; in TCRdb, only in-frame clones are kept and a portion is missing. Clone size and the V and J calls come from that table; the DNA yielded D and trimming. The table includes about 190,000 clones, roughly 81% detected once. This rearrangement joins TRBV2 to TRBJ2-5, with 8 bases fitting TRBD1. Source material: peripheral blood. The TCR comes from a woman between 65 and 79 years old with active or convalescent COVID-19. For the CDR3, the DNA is TGTGCCAGCAGTGCCCGAGACAGGGGCTCTCAAGAGACCCAGTACTTC. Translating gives CASSARDRGSQETQYF.